This TCR beta chain originates from a study of CD8 T cells in Susac syndrome (dated by TCRdb to between 2017 and 2020). For the study in its entirety: Repertoire sequencing was used to test whether CD8+ T cell activation and differentiation in Susac syndrome was antigen driven. CD8+ T cell repertoire clonality was compared between eleven to twelve healthy donors, roughly 14 Susac syndrome patients and about 15 multiple sclerosis patients. On the study overall, not on this receptor specifically: The number of individuals in the TCR sequencing and HLA analysis was recognized as being relatively small.

Peripheral blood CD8+ and CD4+ T cells from healthy donors, Susac syndrome patients and multiple sclerosis patients were profiled by high-throughput TCR beta sequencing. Multiple sclerosis controls were treatment-naive patients with stable or active relapsing-remitting disease fulfilling revised McDonald criteria. Bulk CD8+ and CD4+ T cells were purified by magnetic negative isolation, whereas CD8+ TEMRA cells were enriched by FACS. Blood was collected in EDTA tubes and processed within 24 hours, with PBMCs isolated through density gradient centrifugation. PBMCs intended for TCR sequencing were frozen in liquid nitrogen and were later thawed in a 37 degrees C water bath. A purity of at least 90% was achieved for sorted or isolated CD4+, CD8+ and CD8+ TEMRA cells. The cysteine opens and the phenylalanine closes a CDR3 of 13 amino acids. Of all the DNA, just the CDR3 is kept, 39 bases in frame from base 1. CDR1 SEHNR and CDR2 FQNEAQ were looked up in the germline V gene (reference sequence). The V and J ends are trimmed by 5 bases and 5 bases, leaving 10 bases between them.

RNA was extracted using the RNeasy kit, and roughly 0.5 to 1 ug of the RNA was reverse transcribed with random hexamers. TCR beta CDR3 regions were amplified with the immunoSEQ multiplex PCR assay covering 54 Vbeta and 13 Jbeta segments. Bias from PCR amplification was corrected by using a synthetic template baseline for primer optimization and for computational correction. On the authors' methods: Reads were annotated to V, D and J genes according to IMGT and were analyzed with immunoSEQ Analyzer, with only productive sequences retained. Clonality was computed as one minus Shannon entropy normalized by log2 of the number of productive unique sequences. For each patient and control, public and private clones were evaluated within the 100 most prevalent clones. Susac-specific clones were defined as absent from healthy and MS cohorts, 1052 published viral clones and other ImmuneACCESS disease sequences. TCRdb took the public reads, trimmed them with fastp at Q25, ran MiXCR for clone calling and kept in-frame beta chains. Each record represents a unique CDR3 protein, reported with the most common genes and DNA among its rows. The authors' filters were not applied to this entry. Present in this sample are about 430,000 distinct CDR3 sequences, more than 80% of which were seen just once. The ten largest clonotypes hold under 0.15% of the sample.

This clonotype was seen a handful of times. Its target antigen remains unknown. Base quality data are lacking; no much larger clone is found one base away. This receptor was obtained from a human donor with multiple sclerosis. Sequenced material: CD8+ T cells from PBMCs. The chain couples TRBV7-9 to TRBJ2-1, with the D segment identity uncertain. The sequence in DNA is TGTGCCAGCAGCCGAACGCCTGACAATGAGCAGTTCTTC. It translates to CASSRTPDNEQFF.